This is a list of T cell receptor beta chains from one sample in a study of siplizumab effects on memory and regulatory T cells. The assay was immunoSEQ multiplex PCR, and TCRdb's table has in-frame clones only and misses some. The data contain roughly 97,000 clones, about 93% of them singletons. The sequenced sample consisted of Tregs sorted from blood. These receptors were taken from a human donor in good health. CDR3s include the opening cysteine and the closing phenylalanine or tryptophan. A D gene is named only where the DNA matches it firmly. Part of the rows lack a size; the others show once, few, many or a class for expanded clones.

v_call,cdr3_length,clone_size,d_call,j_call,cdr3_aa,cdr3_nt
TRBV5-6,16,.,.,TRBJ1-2,CASSPLPGQGNYGYTF,TGTGCCAGCAGCCCGCTCCCCGGGCAGGGGAACTATGGCTACACCTTC
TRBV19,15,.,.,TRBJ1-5,CASSFPSWGNQPQHF,TGTGCCAGTAGTTTCCCGTCCTGGGGCAATCAGCCCCAGCATTTT
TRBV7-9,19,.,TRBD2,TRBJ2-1,CASSSFELGVLAGNNEQFF,TGTGCCAGCAGCTCCTTCGAACTTGGGGTGCTAGCGGGAAACAATGAGCAGTTCTTC
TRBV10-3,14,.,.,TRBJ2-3,CAISTAGHTDTQYF,TGTGCCATCAGTACAGCGGGCCACACAGATACGCAGTATTTT
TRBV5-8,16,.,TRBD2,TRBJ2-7,CASSLAGGRPYYEQYF,TGTGCCAGCAGCTTGGCTGGCGGGAGACCTTATTACGAGCAGTACTTC
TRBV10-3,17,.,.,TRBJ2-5,CAISDRVGGRVRETQYF,TGTGCCATCAGTGACCGAGTGGGGGGTCGGGTAAGAGAGACCCAGTACTTC
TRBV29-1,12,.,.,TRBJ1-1,CSVDRGGTEAFF,TGCAGCGTTGATAGAGGGGGCACTGAAGCTTTCTTT
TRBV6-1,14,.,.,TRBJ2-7,CASSERAGPYEQYF,TGTGCCAGCAGTGAAAGGGCCGGACCCTACGAGCAGTACTTC
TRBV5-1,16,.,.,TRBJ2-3,CASSPGWGVGTDTQYF,TGCGCCAGCAGCCCTGGCTGGGGGGTGGGCACAGATACGCAGTATTTT
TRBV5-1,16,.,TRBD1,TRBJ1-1,CASSFRTGEGGTEAFF,TGCGCCAGCAGCTTTAGGACAGGGGAAGGGGGAACTGAAGCTTTCTTT
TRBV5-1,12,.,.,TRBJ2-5,CASSLEWETQYF,TGCGCCAGCAGCTTGGAATGGGAGACCCAGTACTTC
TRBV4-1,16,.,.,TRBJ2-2,CASSPGLDSNTGELFF,TGCGCCAGCAGCCCAGGATTGGACTCCAACACCGGGGAGCTGTTTTTT
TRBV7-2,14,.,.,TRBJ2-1,CASSLGPGSNEQFF,TGTGCCAGCAGCTTAGGGCCTGGGAGCAATGAGCAGTTCTTC
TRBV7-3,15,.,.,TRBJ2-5,CASSPTGRRFEAQYF,TGTGCCAGCAGCCCGACGGGACGCAGATTCGAGGCCCAGTACTTC
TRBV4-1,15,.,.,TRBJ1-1,CASSQDPGSNTEAFF,TGCGCCAGCAGCCAAGATCCAGGCTCGAACACTGAAGCTTTCTTT
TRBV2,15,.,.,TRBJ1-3,CASSEGIFSGNTIYF,TGTGCCAGCAGTGAAGGCATTTTCTCTGGAAACACCATATATTTT
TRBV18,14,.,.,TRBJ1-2,CASSPTRANYGYTF,TGTGCCAGCTCACCAACGAGGGCCAACTATGGCTACACCTTC
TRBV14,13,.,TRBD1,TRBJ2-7,CASSNRGVYEQYF,TGTGCCAGCAGTAACAGGGGAGTATACGAGCAGTACTTC
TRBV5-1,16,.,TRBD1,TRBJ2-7,CASSLIAGTGSGEQYF,TGCGCCAGCAGCTTGATCGCCGGGACAGGATCGGGTGAGCAGTACTTC
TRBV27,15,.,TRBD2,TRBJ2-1,CASSYSGGPLNEQFF,TGTGCCAGCAGTTACAGCGGGGGACCTCTCAATGAGCAGTTCTTC
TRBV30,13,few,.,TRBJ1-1,CAWSVNMNTEAFF,TGTGCCTGGAGTGTAAATATGAACACTGAAGCTTTCTTT
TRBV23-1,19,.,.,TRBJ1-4,CASSQHPKIDGDINEKLFF,TGCGCCAGCAGTCAACATCCCAAAATAGATGGGGATATTAATGAAAAACTGTTTTTT